This T cell receptor beta chain was observed in a study of blood T cell repertoires in COVID-19. Study processing details: Quantification of nucleated cells was approximated via reference gene primer amplification. The method was immunoSEQ multiplex PCR; TCRdb's version includes in-frame clones alone and lacks a portion of them. For V, J and clone size, that table is used; D and trimming come from the DNA. The table shows about 300,000 clones, with around 86% occurring only once. The CDR3 extends over 15 amino acids. Germline loops: CDR1 MRHNA, CDR2 SNTAGT. The germline V and J ends were trimmed by 0 bases and 4 bases, with 12 bases remaining between them.

This receptor was obtained from a young man who had recovered from COVID-19. Sample: PBMCs or T cells enriched from blood (not recorded which). V and J are TRBV6-4 and TRBJ1-2, with D perhaps TRBD1 (5 bases). The CDR3 region is CASSDSTGGIYGYTF. CDR3 nucleotide sequence: TGTGCCAGCAGTGACTCAACGGGGGGTATCTATGGCTACACCTTC.